The 27 T cell receptor beta chains below were found in one sample sequenced in a study of graft-versus-host responses after intestinal transplantation. Some clones are missing from TCRdb's copy, which holds only in-frame ones; the method was immunoSEQ multiplex PCR. The table lists under 100,000 clones, over 90% of them singletons. These TCRs' antigens remain unknown. This material consisted of unstimulated CD4+ T cells sorted from spleen or lymph node cells, taken before transplant. The receptors come from a human donor who was the organ donor for an intestinal transplant.

V is TRBV9 and J is TRBJ1-2; D gene ambiguous. Germline V CDR1 and CDR2: SGDLS, YYNGEE. CDR3 length equals 15 residues. The V end was cut by 4 bases, the J end by 3 bases, with 16 bases between. For the CDR3, the DNA is TGTGCCAGCAGCCCGACCGGGCGTAATGACTATGGCTACACCTTC. Residues: CASSPTGRNDYGYTF.

This rearrangement joins TRBV5-1 to TRBJ2-5; D gene uncertain. Germline V lookup: CDR1 SGHRS, CDR2 YFSETQ. The V gene lost 5 bases and the J gene lost 0 bases, with 11 bases spanning the gap. CDR3 length: 14 residues. CDR3 in DNA: TGCGCCAGCAGTTCCTACAGAGACCAAGAGACCCAGTACTTC. This translates into CASSSYRDQETQYF. Complete variable domain (other parts from reference TRBV5-1 and TRBJ2-5): KAGVTQTPRYLIKTRGQQVTLSCSPISGHRSVSWYQQTPGQGLQFLFEYFSETQRNKGNFPGRFSGRQFSNSRSEMNVSTLELGDSALYLCASSSYRDQETQYFGPGTRLLVL.

A word on this clone: The junction and the germline gene differ at one end; a read error may be behind it. The V gene is TRBV4-1, the J gene TRBJ1-2; tentatively, D is TRBD1 (5 bases). This CDR3 comprises 16 residues. Germline CDR1 is MGHRA and CDR2 is YSYEKL. The CDR3 protein is CASSQLDITGLYGYTF. The DNA for the CDR3 is TGTGCCAGCAGCCAGTTGGACATAACGGGACTCTATGGCTACACCTTC.

The chain recombines TRBV19 with TRBJ1-6; possible D gene TRBD1, 5 bases. V was cut by 10 bases and J by 8 bases, with 27 bases left in between. Germline V gives CDR1 LNHDA, CDR2 SQIVND (reference sequence). The CDR3 covers 17 residues. The CDR3 DNA reads as TGTGCCACCAAGGCCTTGACAGCAACCGATGGCGATTCACCCCTCCACTTT. This codes for CATKALTATDGDSPLHF.

The J gene is TRBJ2-7, the V gene TRBV6-7; perhaps TRBD1 as D (5 bases). TRBV6-7 is an open reading frame, and its role is uncertain. The CDR3 loop spans 12 amino acids. Trimming shortened V by 6 bases and J by 3 bases, and 9 bases separated the two germline ends. The CDR3 loop reads CASRGVNYEQYF. CDR3 nucleotides: TGTGCCAGCAGAGGGGTTAACTACGAGCAGTACTTC.

The CDR3 DNA is TGTGCCAGCAGCTTAGGTTCTAGCGGGGGTGGGGAGACCCAGTACTTC. This gives the protein CASSLGSSGGGETQYF. This rearrangement joins TRBV7-2 to TRBJ2-5; TRBD2 matches 10 bases. The CDR3 covers 16 residues. Germline CDR1 and CDR2: SGHTA and FQGNSA. The ends lost 1 base at V and 5 bases at J; junction bases unmatched: 7.

The V and J genes are TRBV9 and TRBJ1-4; 10 bases line up with TRBD1. J lost 6 bases, V lost 2 bases, and 4 bases had no gene match. CDR3 length: 15 residues. CDR1 and CDR2 (germline): SGDLS, YYNGEE. CDR3 nucleotides: TGTGCCAGCAGCGTTCGCGGGACAGGGGATGAAAAACTGTTTTTT. It yields the protein CASSVRGTGDEKLFF.

A single count supports this clone. This sequence joins TRBV11-2 and TRBJ1-1, with 11 bases fitting TRBD1. This CDR3 has 15 amino acids. CDR1 and CDR2 from the germline V gene are SGHAT and FQNNGV. The V gene end was trimmed by 5 bases and the J gene end by 4 bases; junction bases not matched to a gene: 6. CDR3 region: CASSQGQGGFTEAFF. The CDR3 DNA reads as TGTGCCAGCAGCCAGGGACAGGGGGGTTTCACTGAAGCTTTCTTT.

The rearrangement links TRBV29-1 to TRBJ2-2; perhaps TRBD1 as D (7 bases). Germline-derived CDR1 and CDR2 are SQVTM and ANQGSEA. CDR3 length: 13 residues. With 7 bases removed from V and 4 bases from J, the gap between germline ends came to 13 bases. CDR3 region: CSGGDRTTGELFF. The CDR3 nucleotides are TGCAGCGGGGGGGACAGAACCACCGGGGAGCTGTTTTTT.

CDR3 nucleotide sequence: TGCGCCAGCAGCCAAGGGTTTGGAGGGAAAACCTACGAGCAGTACTTC. It codes for CASSQGFGGKTYEQYF. The chain recombines TRBV4-3 with TRBJ2-7; possibly TRBD2 for D (6 bases). CDR1 and CDR2 (germline): LGHNA, YSLEER. The CDR3 runs to 16 residues. V lost 1 base, J lost 2 bases, and 15 bases lay in between.

This sequence joins TRBV5-1 and TRBJ2-3; D unclear. V dropped 1 base and J dropped 4 bases, with 13 bases sitting between them. The germline gives CDR1 SGHRS, CDR2 YFSETQ. The CDR3 spans 15 residues. The CDR3 bases are TGCGCCAGCAGCTTGTCCAGGCCAGGCGCAGATACGCAGTATTTT. Protein: CASSLSRPGADTQYF.

The chain recombines TRBV5-1 with TRBJ2-3; 8 bases map to TRBD2. The CDR3 has 15 amino acids. Trimming at V came to 2 bases and at J to 0 bases, leaving 2 bases not matched to a gene. The V gene's germline CDR1 is SGHRS and CDR2 YFSETQ. For the CDR3, the DNA is TGCGCCAGCAGCTTAAGCGGGGGTAGCACAGATACGCAGTATTTT. Its translation is CASSLSGGSTDTQYF.

The count of this clone is one. The rearrangement joins TRBV4-2 to TRBJ2-7, with TRBD2 matching over 9 bases. This CDR3 has 15 amino acids. Trimming removed 1 base from V and 4 bases from J; junction bases left unmatched: 5. Per germline, CDR1 LGHNA and CDR2 YNFKEQ. The CDR3 spells CASSQVSSGKYEQYF. The CDR3 region has the DNA TGTGCCAGCAGCCAAGTTTCTAGCGGGAAATACGAGCAGTACTTC.

The J gene is TRBJ2-2, the V gene TRBV7-3; TRBD2 aligns across 7 bases. Germline loops: CDR1 SGHTA, CDR2 FQGTGA. The CDR3 contains 17 residues. V gave up 5 bases and J gave up 7 bases; unmatched junction bases: 16. The CDR3, as DNA: TGTGCCAGCAGCCCCAGTAGGCTAGCGGTCGTGGGCGGGGAGCTGTTTTTT. This sequence encodes CASSPSRLAVVGGELFF.

The chain couples TRBV11-3 to TRBJ2-7; 8 positions agree with TRBD1. Germline trimming cut 0 bases from V and 1 base from J; bases unmatched to any gene: 5. CDR1 SGHNT and CDR2 YENEEA come from the germline V gene. This CDR3 has 16 residues. CDR3: CASSLEATGGSYEQYF. CDR3 in DNA: TGTGCCAGCAGCTTAGAGGCAACAGGGGGTTCCTACGAGCAGTACTTC.

The J gene is TRBJ1-5, the V gene TRBV19; 9 nucleotides align to TRBD1. There are 16 residues in the CDR3. V was clipped by 4 bases and J by 1 base; unmatched bases: 5. Germline V CDR1 and CDR2: LNHDA, SQIVND (reference sequence). The CDR3 nucleotides are TGTGCCAGTAGTACCCTGGGACAGGGAAGCAATCAGCCCCAGCATTTT. This gives the protein CASSTLGQGSNQPQHF.

The chain combines TRBV5-4 with TRBJ1-1, with 8 bases fitting TRBD1. This CDR3 has 15 residues. Germline V gives CDR1 SGHNT, CDR2 YYREEE (reference sequence). With 5 bases clipped from V and 3 bases from J, the junction kept 9 bases outside the gene matches. CDR3 nucleotides: TGTGCCAGCAGAGCCGTGACAGGGGTCGACACTGAAGCTTTCTTT. Encoded protein: CASRAVTGVDTEAFF.

The chain combines TRBV7-2 with TRBJ1-6; D is possibly TRBD1 (5 bases). The germline V gene encodes CDR1 SGHTA and CDR2 FQGNSA. The CDR3 totals 14 residues. The ends were cut back, 5 bases at V and 8 bases at J, with 13 bases in the middle. The CDR3: CASSRRVQDSPLHF. CDR3 nucleotide sequence: TGTGCCAGCAGCCGCAGGGTTCAAGATTCACCCCTCCACTTT.

This chain uses TRBV2 with TRBJ2-2, with no clear D. The CDR3 runs to 16 residues. With 6 bases removed from V and 0 bases from J, the gap between germline ends came to 14 bases. The germline V gene has CDR1 SNHLY and CDR2 FYNNEI. The DNA for the CDR3 is TGTGCCAGCAGGTTAAAGGGATCCGCGAACACCGGGGAGCTGTTTTTT. Translation: CASRLKGSANTGELFF. Based on the CDR3 plus reference TRBV2 and TRBJ2-2, the full variable domain is EPEVTQTPSHQVTQMGQEVILRCVPISNHLYFYWYRQILGQKVEFLVSFYNNEISEKSEIFDDQFSVERPDGSNFTLKIRSTKLEDSAMYFCASRLKGSANTGELFFGEGSRLTVL.

The chain joins TRBV10-3 to TRBJ2-3, with 11 bases fitting TRBD2. This CDR3 has 15 amino acids. The V gene's germline CDR1 is ENHRY and CDR2 SYGVKD. V lost 5 bases to trimming and J lost 3 bases; unmatched junction nucleotides: 4. The CDR3 is CAISFSGGVTDTQYF. The CDR3 nucleotides are TGTGCCATCAGTTTTAGCGGGGGGGTGACAGATACGCAGTATTTT.

The chain employs TRBV15 and TRBJ2-7; 8 bases fit TRBD2. J lost 2 bases, V lost 0 bases, and 15 bases had no gene match. The CDR3 loop spans 19 amino acids. Germline CDR1 LNHNV, CDR2 YYDKDF (reference sequence). In DNA form, the CDR3 reads TGTGCCACCAGCAGAGATGGCCGGGGGGGTCGGACACAAGCCTACGAGCAGTACTTC. Its protein is CATSRDGRGGRTQAYEQYF. The full variable domain, completed using reference TRBV15 and TRBJ2-7, is DAMVIQNPRYQVTQFGKPVTLSCSQTLNHNVMYWYQQKSSQAPKLLFHYYDKDFNNEADTPDNFQSRRPNTSFCFLDIRSPGLGDTAMYLCATSRDGRGGRTQAYEQYFGPGTRLTVT.

This sequence joins TRBV13 and TRBJ2-1; 8 positions match TRBD2. The CDR3 sequence is 18 residues long. From germline, CDR1 is PRHDT and CDR2 FYEKMQ (reference sequence). V shed 6 bases, J shed 2 bases, and the junction held 15 bases outside the gene matches. The CDR3 DNA follows: TGTGCCAGCAGTCCGGGGGGGCCCGGAAGAGTCCCCTACAATGAGCAGTTCTTC. As protein: CASSPGGPGRVPYNEQFF.

This chain links TRBV9 with TRBJ2-5; the match to TRBD2 covers 8 bases. With V trimmed by 0 bases and J by 4 bases, 8 bases remained unmatched. Germline V gene sequence: CDR1 SGDLS, CDR2 YYNGEE. The CDR3 has 16 amino acids. DNA for the CDR3: TGTGCCAGCAGCGTAGGTCACGGGGGGGCGGCAGAGACCCAGTACTTC. It codes for CASSVGHGGAAETQYF.

The chain couples TRBV11-3 to TRBJ2-3; 11 bases align to TRBD2. Germline assignment: CDR1 SGHNT and CDR2 YENEEA. V lost 3 bases and J lost 2; bases outside the gene matches: 4. This CDR3 has 16 residues. The CDR3 DNA reads as TGTGCCAGCAGCTTCTCTAGCGGGGGGAACACAGATACGCAGTATTTT. Translating gives CASSFSSGGNTDTQYF.

This chain joins TRBV6-6 and TRBJ1-1; D not certain. The V gene lost 6 bases and the J gene lost 1 base, with 18 bases spanning the gap. Germline V gives CDR1 MNHNY, CDR2 SVGAGI (reference sequence). The CDR3 loop spans 16 amino acids. The CDR3 here is CASSTTRIPSNTEAFF. The CDR3 DNA is TGTGCCAGCAGCACCACACGTATCCCCTCGAACACTGAAGCTTTCTTT.

The J gene is TRBJ1-6, the V gene TRBV5-4; a weak D match, TRBD1 (5 bases). CDR1 and CDR2 (germline): SGHNT, YYREEE (reference sequence). CDR3 length: 15 amino acids. V dropped 4 bases and J dropped 4 bases, with 12 bases sitting between them. The chain's CDR3 is CASSSRDGYNSPLHF. The CDR3 DNA is TGTGCCAGCAGCAGTAGGGACGGGTATAATTCACCCCTCCACTTT.

V gene TRBV28 combines with J gene TRBJ2-7, with D unclear. Germline CDR1 is MDHEN and CDR2 is SYDVKM. Trimming took 6 bases from V and 0 from J, leaving 15 bases between them. This CDR3 comprises 15 residues. CDR3 protein: CASSSREINSYEQYF. For the CDR3, the DNA is TGTGCCAGCAGCTCGCGTGAGATAAACTCCTACGAGCAGTACTTC.